These T cell receptor beta chains were read from a single sample in a study of T cells in Graves' hyperthyroidism and ophthalmopathy. MiXCR, run by TCRdb on the multiplex PCR reads, gives a single entry per CDR3 protein. The sample lists roughly 400,000 distinct CDR3 sequences, 25% occurring once. The specimen was blood. The receptor set was obtained from a man aged 45 to 65 with Graves' hyperthyroidism. Each CDR3 is given with its conserved first and last residue. D genes are given only for firm matches. Not all rows give a size; the values are once, few, many and, for expanded clones, a class.

clone size,V gene,J gene,D gene,CDR3 protein,CDR3 DNA
-,TRBV12-3/TRBV12-4,TRBJ1-2,-,CASSFMGIYGGYTF,TGTGCCAGCAGTTTTATGGGTATCTACGGGGGCTACACCTTC
-,TRBV25-1,TRBJ1-1,TRBD1,CASSDGQGFMNTEAFF,TGTGCCAGCAGTGATGGACAGGGATTCATGAACACTGAAGCTTTCTTT
few,TRBV7-2,TRBJ1-2,-,CASSAGDGKGYGYTF,TGTGCCAGCAGCGCAGGAGACGGGAAGGGCTATGGCTACACCTTC
few,TRBV19,TRBJ2-4,TRBD1,CASSAGQGGNIQYF,TGTGCCAGTAGTGCCGGACAGGGAGGCAACATTCAGTACTTC
many,TRBV7-2,TRBJ2-7,-,CASSLALGSTYEQYF,TGTGCCAGCAGCTTAGCTCTGGGGAGCACCTACGAGCAGTACTTC
-,TRBV5-5,TRBJ2-5,-,CASSWGNQETQYF,TGTGCCAGCAGCTGGGGTAACCAAGAGACCCAGTACTTC
few,TRBV4-1,TRBJ1-2,-,CASSQETGGYTF,TGCGCCAGCAGCCAAGAAACGGGGGGCTACACCTTC
few,TRBV7-2,TRBJ2-1,-,CASSKTWGRGNEQFF,TGTGCCAGCAGCAAAACTTGGGGGCGCGGGAATGAGCAGTTCTTC
few,TRBV9,TRBJ1-1,-,CASSESTSMNTEAFF,TGTGCCAGCAGCGAGTCGACAAGTATGAACACTGAAGCTTTCTTT
-,TRBV12-3/TRBV12-4,TRBJ2-5,-,CASRKSSVSQETQYF,TGTGCCAGCAGAAAGAGCAGTGTCAGCCAAGAGACCCAGTACTTC
few,TRBV14,TRBJ1-1,-,CASSRPRELWNTEAFF,TGTGCCAGCAGCCGCCCTCGGGAACTATGGAACACTGAAGCTTTCTTT
once,TRBV20-1,TRBJ2-5,TRBD1,CSASGQEFQETQYF,TGCAGTGCCTCGGGACAGGAGTTTCAAGAGACCCAGTACTTC
few,TRBV6-1,TRBJ2-6,-,CASTEGGSGANVLTF,TGTGCCAGCACTGAAGGGGGGTCTGGGGCCAACGTCCTGACTTTC
-,TRBV19,TRBJ1-2,-,CASSAISGLGGYTF,TGTGCCAGTAGTGCAATCTCCGGTCTTGGTGGCTACACCTTC
few,TRBV15,TRBJ2-5,-,CATSSPKTSRETQYF,TGTGCCACCAGCAGCCCAAAGACTAGTAGGGAGACCCAGTACTTC
-,TRBV9,TRBJ2-2,TRBD1,CASSRTGGSGELFF,TGTGCCAGCAGTAGGACAGGGGGCTCCGGGGAGCTGTTTTTT
many,TRBV11-2,TRBJ2-5,-,CASSSKPLARETQYF,TGTGCCAGCAGCTCAAAACCTCTAGCGCGGGAGACCCAGTACTTC
-,TRBV6-1,TRBJ1-2,-,CASTWGVFRDGYTF,TGTGCCAGCACCTGGGGGGTATTTAGAGATGGCTACACCTTC
-,TRBV5-1,TRBJ1-1,-,CASRLRDTGTEAFF,TGCGCCAGCAGGCTCCGGGACACGGGGACTGAAGCTTTCTTT
once,TRBV30,TRBJ2-2,-,CAWSVGGPGELFF,TGTGCCTGGAGTGTAGGGGGACCCGGGGAGCTGTTTTTT
many,TRBV20-1,TRBJ2-7,-,CSARPVDSYEQYF,TGCAGTGCTAGGCCGGTCGACTCCTACGAGCAGTACTTC
-,TRBV5-1,TRBJ2-2,-,CASSRLGEAGELFF,TGCGCCAGCAGCCGGCTGGGGGAGGCCGGGGAGCTGTTTTTT
many,TRBV2,TRBJ1-2,-,CATYLGQGGYTF,TGTGCCACCTACTTGGGACAAGGAGGCTACACCTTC
many,TRBV3-1,TRBJ2-3,-,CASSQSDSTDTQYF,TGTGCCAGCAGCCAATCGGATAGCACAGATACGCAGTATTTT
-,TRBV6-2/TRBV6-3,TRBJ2-2,TRBD2,CASSLEVASGLMYTGELFF,TGTGCCAGCAGTCTTGAGGTCGCTAGCGGGTTAATGTACACCGGGGAGCTGTTTTTT
-,TRBV9,TRBJ2-1,-,CASSGGQPSSYNEQFF,TGTGCCAGCAGCGGCGGACAGCCCAGCTCCTACAATGAGCAGTTCTTC
few,TRBV6-1,TRBJ1-6,TRBD1,CASRTGQSHNSPLHF,TGTGCCAGCAGGACGGGACAGTCCCATAATTCACCCCTCCACTTT
few,TRBV7-2,TRBJ2-7,TRBD2,CASSLEGSSGFYEQYF,TGTGCCAGCAGCTTAGAAGGATCTAGCGGGTTCTACGAGCAGTACTTC
-,TRBV7-8,TRBJ1-2,TRBD1,CASSPRQGLHLEGYTF,TGTGCCAGCAGCCCGCGACAGGGCCTACATTTGGAAGGCTACACCTTC
-,TRBV18,TRBJ2-6,-,CASSPGGGRANVLTF,TGTGCCAGCTCACCAGGGGGCGGAAGGGCCAACGTCCTGACTTTC
-,TRBV27,TRBJ1-1,TRBD1,CASSLDRGLVNTEAFF,TGTGCCAGCAGTCTGGACAGGGGGCTGGTGAACACTGAAGCTTTCTTT
few,TRBV29-1,TRBJ1-2,TRBD1,CSVRGQGERGYTF,TGCAGCGTACGAGGACAGGGCGAACGAGGCTACACCTTC
few,TRBV12-3/TRBV12-4,TRBJ2-5,-,CASTKRGETQYF,TGTGCCAGCACTAAGAGGGGGGAGACCCAGTACTTC
few,TRBV10-3,TRBJ1-1,TRBD1,CAISAFGQGNTEAFF,TGTGCCATCAGTGCCTTCGGACAGGGAAACACTGAAGCTTTCTTT
few,TRBV28,TRBJ2-2,TRBD2,CASSLGTSGRARGELFF,TGTGCCAGCAGTTTGGGGACTAGCGGGAGGGCCAGGGGGGAGCTGTTTTTT
many,TRBV11-2,TRBJ2-5,TRBD1,CASTRGPQETQYF,TGTGCCAGCACAAGGGGGCCCCAAGAGACCCAGTACTTC
few,TRBV10-3,TRBJ2-2,-,CAISGVAPTGELFF,TGTGCCATCAGTGGGGTAGCCCCCACCGGGGAGCTGTTTTTT
-,TRBV20-1,TRBJ2-1,TRBD2,CSARVLGLAPQNEQFF,TGCAGTGCTAGAGTCCTTGGACTAGCGCCCCAGAATGAGCAGTTCTTC
many,TRBV30,TRBJ2-5,-,CAWSHSAETQYF,TGTGCCTGGAGTCATTCCGCGGAGACCCAGTACTTC
many,TRBV2,TRBJ2-3,TRBD2,CASRRTSGSPTDTQYF,TGTGCCAGCAGGAGGACTAGCGGGAGTCCCACAGATACGCAGTATTTT
few,TRBV7-3,TRBJ2-3,TRBD2,CASSLMASGSGTDTQYF,TGTGCCAGCAGCTTAATGGCTAGCGGGAGTGGCACAGATACGCAGTATTTT
few,TRBV20-1,TRBJ1-1,-,CSATKGTPEAFF,TGCAGTGCAACCAAAGGGACCCCTGAAGCTTTCTTT
few,TRBV28,TRBJ2-1,-,CASRRGKQFF,TGTGCCAGCAGACGGGGGAAGCAGTTCTTC
few,TRBV24-1,TRBJ1-1,-,CATSDLLGTEAFF,TGTGCCACCAGTGATTTGTTAGGAACTGAAGCTTTCTTT
-,TRBV5-4,TRBJ2-5,-,CASSTQGIETQYF,TGTGCCAGCAGCACTCAGGGGATAGAGACCCAGTACTTC
many,TRBV6-5,TRBJ1-1,TRBD1,CASSYQIQGASRTEAFF,TGTGCCAGCAGTTACCAGATACAGGGGGCTTCTAGGACTGAAGCTTTCTTT
many,TRBV15,TRBJ2-5,-,CATSPYQGRETQYF,TGTGCCACCAGCCCATACCAGGGGCGGGAGACCCAGTACTTC